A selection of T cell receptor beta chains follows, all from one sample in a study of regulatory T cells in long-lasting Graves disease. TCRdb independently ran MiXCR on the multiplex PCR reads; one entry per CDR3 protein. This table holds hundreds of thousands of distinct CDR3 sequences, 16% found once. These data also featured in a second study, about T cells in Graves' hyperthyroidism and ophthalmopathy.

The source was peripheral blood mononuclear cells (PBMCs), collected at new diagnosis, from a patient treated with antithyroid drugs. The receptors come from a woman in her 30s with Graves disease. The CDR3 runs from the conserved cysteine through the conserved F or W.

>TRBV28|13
CASRGQGSYEQYF
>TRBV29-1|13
CSVDGQYQETQYF
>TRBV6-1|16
CASSPGTSFSTDTQYF
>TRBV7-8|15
CASSLRTGPTAEQFF
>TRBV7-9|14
CASSRAASGNTIYF
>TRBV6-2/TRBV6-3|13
CASSYSGINEQYF
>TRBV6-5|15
CASSYSGAHNEKLFF
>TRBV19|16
CASSLNPSGPITEAFF
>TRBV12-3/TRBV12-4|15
CASSFLAGSINEQFF
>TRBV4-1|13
CASSQGLAVAQYF
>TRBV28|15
CASSLSGLSKNIQYF
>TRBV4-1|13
CASSPPAVNTQYF
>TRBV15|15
CATARGSGSNYEQYF
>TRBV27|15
CASSLSGQEIGEQYF
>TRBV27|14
CASSLGSGPGELFF
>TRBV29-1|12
CSVVYGYNEQFF
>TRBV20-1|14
CSAKTGGNTGELFF
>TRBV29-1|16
CSVLTGGNSGANVLTF
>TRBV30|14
CAWSKDLVNEKLFF
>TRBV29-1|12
CSVGREQEGYTF
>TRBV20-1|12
CSGVKNTGELFF
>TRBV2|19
CASRQSGTFTGGPNEKLFF
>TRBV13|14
CASSRDLSVGEQYF
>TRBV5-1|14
CASSSGQVNNEQFF
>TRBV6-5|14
CASSYNGANTEAFF
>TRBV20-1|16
CSAPRRGRGSTDTQYF